This T cell receptor beta chain was found in a study of relationships among human T cell subsets (dated by TCRdb to the early 2010s). About the study as a whole: The study sequenced eight distinct T cell populations from blood: pan T, CD8 cytotoxic, regulatory, Th1, Th2, naive plus transitional, activated and memory cells. Overall study results and their limits: The substantial sharing of CDR3s among Th1, Th2 and regulatory T cells was interpreted as suggesting that cell fate choices are stochastic. While more than 50% of CD8+ cytotoxic sequences came from clones with more than 100 reads, the regulatory and Th2 subsets had few clones of that kind. V, D and J usage, CDR3 length and N-nucleotide additions showed no statistically significant differences among the seven subsets. The bead-based sorting was unable to rule out the presence of a CD4+CD8+ double-positive population.

Deletion took 2 bases off V and 3 bases off J, with a span of 8 bases between the germline ends. CDR1 WSHSY and CDR2 SAAADI were looked up in the germline V gene. Counted from cysteine to phenylalanine, this CDR3 has 14 amino acids. The entry retains the CDR3 DNA only, 42 bases that are in frame from base 1. As regards this clonotype: No cognate antigen has been identified for it. Base qualities are missing; no much larger clone stands one base away.

Library preparation was by multiplex PCR. The reads were generated on a 454 GS FLX. Semiquantitative ARM-PCR was used to amplify the TCR alpha and beta CDR3 regions from mRNA. In ARM-PCR, tagged nested gene-specific primers were used first, and communal superprimers then performed exponential amplification. Nested primers were removed by exonuclease before the second amplification round on first-round PCR products. Amplicons were sequenced on the 454 platform, which allows rapid sequencing of millions of DNA fragments without cloning bias. A read mappable to both V and J germline segments was defined as an effective read. Per the original workflow: IRmap, which uses pyromap, a Smith-Waterman modification adapted to 454 sequencing errors, was used to assign reads to germline V, D and J segments. Cutoffs set at the 99th percentile of alignment scores from simulated random sequences were applied to filter D-beta assignments. CDR3 was defined as the amino acids lying between the conserved V-segment Y[YFLI]C motif and the J-segment [FW]GXGT motif. Repertoire diversity was estimated with a compound Poisson process model previously applied to large-scale EST data. A procedure for detecting cross-contamination was applied so that sample contamination could be argued against as the origin of shared CDR3s. Through fastp at Q25 and MiXCR, TCRdb rebuilt clones from the public reads, retaining in-frame beta chains. Rows merge per CDR3 protein into single entries with the most common DNA and genes. The authors' filters were not applied to this entry. This sample comprises about 4,000 distinct CDR3 sequences, just over 50% of them detected only once. The ten largest clones add up to around 2.6% of the sample.

Once CD4+CD56+ NKT cells had been removed, anti-CD294 beads were used to select Th2 cells as CD4+CD25-CD294+ cells. To isolate the T cell subsets, Miltenyi superparamagnetic beads coated with subset-specific monoclonal antibodies were used. All T cell populations were isolated from peripheral blood. Ficoll separation of whole blood yielded mononuclear cells, and anti-CD14 microbeads were then used to deplete the monocytes. The isolated cell populations were resuspended in RNAprotect reagent immediately. The source material was CD4+ Th2 cells sorted from blood. The sample's cell subset or site label, decoded: CD4+CD25-CD294+ T helper 2 cells. This TCR was recovered from a man in his forties in good health. The chain uses TRBV10-2 and TRBJ1-5; the D gene lacks a confident call. This receptor carries the CDR3 CASSERNLNQPQHF. Here is the DNA: TGCGCCAGCAGTGAGCGGAACCTCAATCAGCCCCAGCATTTT.